Shown below are 15 T cell receptor beta chains from a single sample sequenced in a study of cytomegalovirus exposure and HLA in healthy donors (dated by TCRdb to the late 2010s). The library was generated by the immunoSEQ multiplex PCR assay. The multiplex PCR relied on a mix of 60 forward primers for TCR Vbeta segments and 13 reverse primers for TCR Jbeta segments. As stored in TCRdb, this immuneACCESS dataset retains in-frame rearrangements with V and J assigned. A fraction of the clones does not appear; measured against another copy, unresolved V genes explain less than half of the discrepancy, and the remainder lacks a known reason. A total of about 190,000 clones appear in this sample, approximately 70% of them only once. About 3% of the sample comes from the top ten. Specimen: PBMCs. Receptors were obtained from a woman in her 30s in good health and CMV-seropositive.

The chain joins TRBV28 to TRBJ1-2; no reliable D call. CDR3 length: 13 amino acids. The V end was cut by 6 bases, the J end by 5 bases, with 13 bases between. Looked up from germline, CDR1 is MDHEN and CDR2 is SYDVKM. The CDR3, as DNA: TGTGCCAGCAGCCGCACAGCTACATATGGCTACACCTTC. Protein sequence: CASSRTATYGYTF.

This clone has just a few counts. V is TRBV6-1 and J is TRBJ2-7; D is perhaps TRBD1 (5 bases). Germline values: CDR1 MNHNS, CDR2 SASEGT. The CDR3 length is 14 residues. The V gene lost 3 bases and the J gene lost 0 bases, with 9 bases spanning the gap. In DNA, the CDR3 is TGTGCCAGCAGTGATGGCAGGGCCTCCTACGAGCAGTACTTC. Amino acids: CASSDGRASYEQYF.

V and J are TRBV27 and TRBJ2-3, with D perhaps TRBD2 (7 bases). Trimming stripped 2 bases from V and 6 bases from J, with 12 bases between. CDR3 size: 14 residues. Germline CDR1 and CDR2: MNHEY and SMNVEV (reference sequence). CDR3 region: CASSLMGGADTQYF. CDR3 sequence (DNA): TGTGCCAGCAGTTTAATGGGGGGGGCGGATACGCAGTATTTT.

This chain links TRBV7-9 with TRBJ2-7; 7 nucleotides align to TRBD2. The germline CDR1 and CDR2 sequences are SEHNR and FQNEAQ (reference sequence). The V segment lost 1 base and the J segment 5 bases; nucleotides outside the gene matches: 2. The CDR3 has 13 residues. The CDR3, as DNA: TGTGCCAGCAGCTTAGTCGGGAGGAACGAGCAGTACTTC. Its translation: CASSLVGRNEQYF.

J is TRBJ2-3 and V is TRBV7-8; D call uncertain. The CDR3 covers 13 residues. From germline, CDR1 is SGHVS and CDR2 FQNEAQ. With 5 bases removed from V and 1 base from J, the gap between germline ends came to 7 bases. CDR3 region: CASSHVGTDTQYF. The CDR3 coding sequence is TGTGCCAGCAGCCACGTAGGCACAGATACGCAGTATTTT.

The genes are TRBV10-2 and TRBJ1-1; TRBD1 is a possible D gene (6 bases). The CDR3 spans 15 residues. Per the germline V gene, CDR1 is WSHSY and CDR2 is SAAADI. V lost 6 bases to trimming and J lost 5 bases, with 19 bases between them. The CDR3: CASSRGDSGRTEAFF. For the CDR3, the DNA is TGCGCCAGCAGCAGGGGCGACTCGGGTAGGACTGAAGCTTTCTTT.

This sequence joins TRBV28 and TRBJ1-5, with TRBD1 matching 9 bases. Germline V gene lookup returns CDR1 MDHEN and CDR2 SYDVKM. Losses at the gene ends were 0 bases for V and 5 bases for J; bases not matched to a gene: 8. The length of the CDR3 is 17 residues. CDR3: CASSLWDRGKNYQPQHF. The CDR3 DNA is TGTGCCAGCAGTTTATGGGACAGGGGCAAAAACTATCAGCCCCAGCATTTT. Together with reference TRBV28 and TRBJ1-5, the CDR3 gives the full variable domain: DVKVTQSSRYLVKRTGEKVFLECVQDMDHENMFWYRQDPGLGLRLIYFSYDVKMKEKGDIPEGYSVSREKKERFSLILESASTNQTSMYLCASSLWDRGKNYQPQHFGDGTRLSIL.

This clone has more than one count but fewer than ten. The V gene is TRBV15, the J gene TRBJ1-1; D unresolved. V lost 3 bases, J lost 6 bases, and 14 bases lay in between. Germline CDR1 reads LNHNV; CDR2 reads YYDKDF (reference sequence). This CDR3 has 14 amino acids. CDR3 sequence (DNA): TGTGCCACCAGCAGGGTCTCTTTTAGTTCTGAAGCTTTCTTT. Amino acids: CATSRVSFSSEAFF.

This clone came up a few times. The chain links TRBV6-5 to TRBJ1-5, with D maybe TRBD1 (5 bases). V was shortened by 6 bases and J by 3 bases, with 9 bases between the two germline ends. Germline-derived CDR1 and CDR2 are MNHEY and SVGAGI. The CDR3 spans 13 residues. The CDR3 reads CASSQGYNQPQHF. DNA of the CDR3: TGTGCCAGCAGCCAGGGATACAATCAGCCCCAGCATTTT.

This chain links TRBV6-1 with TRBJ2-5, with D tentatively TRBD1 (6 bases). Germline V CDR1 and CDR2: MNHNS, SASEGT. V lost 4 bases and J 7 bases, leaving 10 bases between the germline ends. The CDR3 is made up of 12 amino acids. The CDR3 sequence is CASSAVGGTQYF. The CDR3 nucleotides are TGTGCCAGCAGTGCAGTAGGGGGGACCCAGTACTTC.

The chain employs TRBV11-3 and TRBJ2-7; TRBD2 matches 7 bases. Trimming cost V 1 base and J 7 bases; bases outside gene matches: 4. The CDR3 runs to 13 residues. CDR1 SGHNT and CDR2 YENEEA come from the germline V gene. CDR3 sequence: CASSLGGSREQYF. The CDR3 nucleotides are TGTGCCAGCAGCTTAGGCGGGAGTCGGGAGCAGTACTTC.

This clone was detected only a few times. The chain has TRBV11-2 and TRBJ1-2, with 9 bases identical to TRBD1. Trimming took 0 bases from V and 4 from J; bases not matched to a gene: 3. In germline, CDR1 is SGHAT, CDR2 FQNNGV. CDR3 length: 15 residues. As DNA, the CDR3 is TGTGCCAGCAGCTTAGAGTGGACAGGGGTCTATGGCTACACCTTC. Translated, it gives CASSLEWTGVYGYTF.

The gene calls are TRBV27 and TRBJ2-7, with a possible D match to TRBD1 (5 bases). CDR1 MNHEY and CDR2 SMNVEV come from the germline V gene (reference sequence). Between the trimmed V and J ends, which lost 6 bases and 2 bases, there was a span of 8 bases. The CDR3 is 12 residues long. CDR3 nucleotides: TGTGCCAGCAGAGCAGGGACCTACGAGCAGTACTTC. Translating it yields CASRAGTYEQYF.

The gene calls are TRBV6-5 and TRBJ2-6; no definite D call. Germline-derived CDR1 and CDR2 are MNHEY and SVGAGI. This CDR3 has 14 residues. Trimming shortened V by 5 bases and J by 0 bases, and 5 bases separated the two germline ends. Written as DNA, the CDR3 is TGTGCCAGCAGTGACAACTCTGGGGCCAACGTCCTGACTTTC. It is translated as CASSDNSGANVLTF.

With regard to this clone: Additional DNA sequences in this sample encode the identical CDR3. The chain combines TRBV11-2 with TRBJ2-7; 8 bases line up with TRBD1. The ends lost 1 base at V and 2 bases at J; junction bases unmatched: 1. Germline lookup yields CDR1 SGHAT and CDR2 FQNNGV. This CDR3 has 14 residues. DNA for the CDR3: TGTGCCAGCAGCTTAGGGACAGGGACCTACGAGCAGTACTTC. It is translated as CASSLGTGTYEQYF.